This TCR beta chain was sequenced during a study of vaccination effects on CD4 cells after COVID-19. Clones were read by immunoSEQ multiplex PCR, and TCRdb kept only the in-frame ones, dropping some. The data show tens of thousands of clones, over 65% seen once. With regard to this clone: Its specificity is not known.

With the ViraFEST assay, the study expanded antigen-specific CD4+ T cells using viral peptide pools, then sequenced them. Cultured cells yielded isolated CD4+ T cells after approximately nine days. According to PCR results, the person was infected with SARS-CoV-2 between March and December 2020. The CDR3 has 14 residues. Between the trimmed V and J ends, which lost 0 bases and 8 bases, there was a span of 12 bases. CDR1 is MGHRA, CDR2 YSYEKL, per germline. The chain carries TRBV4-1 and TRBJ2-3, with unresolved D. The source of this sequence is a human donor who had a prior SARS-CoV-2 infection. The source was CD4+ T cells from PBMCs cultured with HIV peptides, collected before COVID-19 vaccination. The sample's subset: HIV-1 Nef peptide pool negative control/reference culture. CDR3 sequence reads: CASSQDPSIRTQYF. As DNA, the CDR3 is TGCGCCAGCAGCCAAGATCCTAGTATTCGTACGCAGTATTTT.